The present T cell receptor beta chain was sequenced within a study of T cells after yellow fever vaccination. This clonotype showed up many times. The antigen remains undetermined. Germline CDR1 SSHAT, CDR2 FNYEAQ (reference sequence). The CDR3 has 13 amino acids. V was trimmed by 2 bases and J by 4 bases, leaving 5 bases between them. As TCR cDNA was made by 5'RACE template switching, a universal primer site and UMIs were added. TCRdb recomputed calls from the 5' RACE reads with MiXCR, one row per CDR3 protein. The sample consists of tens of thousands of distinct CDR3 sequences, 7.4% of them appearing once. General study results and limits: Subsequent to the booster, the majority of primary-vaccination clones reappeared (around 95% CD4, 88% CD8).

The material sequenced was CD8+ T cells sorted from PBMCs, taken roughly 14 days after the first yellow fever vaccination. The source is a man aged 18 to 30 who received the YFV17D yellow fever vaccine. The gene calls are TRBV7-7 and TRBJ2-2; D gene ambiguous. CDR3 sequence reads: CASSLLSTGELFF. For the CDR3, the DNA is TGTGCCAGCAGCTTACTGTCCACCGGGGAGCTGTTTTTT.